The next 25 T cell receptor beta chains were all read from a single sample in a study of CD8+CD57+ T cells in acquired aplastic anemia. According to the study, genomic DNA was the template for TCR beta VDJ and CDR3 profiling. From the reads, TCRdb called clonotypes with MiXCR, one entry per CDR3 protein. The repertoire has some 98,000 distinct CDR3 sequences, around 68% of them found once; the top ten carry 65%. Patients included in sequencing had previously demonstrated CD8+CD57+ cell expansion by flow cytometry. The sample taken for sequencing was sorted CD4+, CD8+, or CD8+CD57+ T cells (not recorded which) from PBMCs. These receptors came from a human donor with aplastic anemia.

This clonotype has a handful of counts. The genes are TRBV10-3 and TRBJ2-2, with 7 bases lining up with TRBD2. J was trimmed by 5 bases and V by 8 bases; bases with no gene match: 5. CDR1 and CDR2 (germline): ENHRY, SYGVKD. The CDR3 is 13 residues long. CDR3 nucleotide sequence: TGTGCCATCGGCAAGCGGGATACCGGGGAGCTGTTTTTT. Its protein is CAIGKRDTGELFF.

This clonotype was detected a few times. This chain connects TRBV10-3 to TRBJ1-2; weak D call: TRBD1 (6 bases). This CDR3 is 15 amino acids long. Germline CDR1 is ENHRY and CDR2 is SYGVKD. Deletions cut 4 bases from V and 1 base from J, with 13 bases between. CDR3 nucleotide sequence: TGTGCCATCAGTGGGATGACAGGCAGTAACTATGGCTACACCTTC. Translating it yields CAISGMTGSNYGYTF.

The rearrangement joins TRBV10-1 to TRBJ1-2, with 9 bases that match TRBD1. Germline V lookup: CDR1 WNHNN, CDR2 SYGVQD (reference sequence). The junction had 14 bases not matched to a gene; V was cut back by 2 bases and J by 4 bases. The CDR3 has 18 residues. CDR3 in amino acids: CASSETSRDRDGAYGYTF. In DNA, the CDR3 is TGCGCCAGCAGTGAGACGTCCCGGGACAGGGACGGAGCCTATGGCTACACCTTC.

Many counts were recorded for this clonotype. The chain uses TRBV2 and TRBJ2-1; TRBD2 agrees at 8 bases. The CDR3 spans 15 residues. V was pared by 6 bases and J by 8 bases, with 12 bases of the junction left unmatched. Germline CDR1 and CDR2: SNHLY and FYNNEI. The CDR3 region has the DNA TGTGCCAGCAGCCCGTTGCAAACGGGAGGGGATGAGCAGTTCTTC. Amino acid sequence: CASSPLQTGGDEQFF.

This clonotype was counted a few times. The rearrangement links TRBV24-1 to TRBJ2-3; D possibly corresponds to TRBD1 (6 bases). This CDR3 has 14 amino acids. Germline values: CDR1 KGHDR, CDR2 SFDVKD. Trimming pared 3 bases from V and 4 bases from J, leaving 10 bases between. DNA for the CDR3: TGTGCCACCAGTGATCCTTACAGGGCAGATACGCAGTATTTT. Protein: CATSDPYRADTQYF.

This clonotype was picked up many times. This chain uses TRBV5-5 with TRBJ1-5; TRBD1 agrees at 7 bases. Trimming removed 0 bases from V and 6 bases from J; junction bases left unmatched: 6. CDR1 and CDR2 from the germline V gene are SGHKS and YYEKEE (reference sequence). The CDR3 is made up of 15 amino acids. This CDR3 reads CASSLGQGRGQPQHF. The DNA for the CDR3 is TGTGCCAGCAGCTTGGGACAGGGAAGGGGTCAGCCCCAGCATTTT.

V is TRBV7-3 and J is TRBJ1-1; D is uncertain. CDR3 size: 13 residues. Trimming took 3 bases from V and 1 from J, leaving 6 bases between them. Per the germline V gene, CDR1 is SGHTA and CDR2 is FQGTGA. This CDR3 is CASSFDPNTEAFF. CDR3 in DNA: TGTGCCAGCAGCTTCGACCCGAACACTGAAGCTTTCTTT.

J is TRBJ1-2 and V is TRBV20-1; TRBD1 matches 7 bases. The CDR3 loop spans 12 amino acids. Germline lookup yields CDR1 DFQATT and CDR2 SNEGSKA (reference sequence). Trimming took 4 bases from V and 3 from J; bases not matched to a gene: 2. CDR3 coding DNA: TGCAGTGCTAATACAGGGGACTATGGCTACACCTTC. Translated, it gives CSANTGDYGYTF.

For this clonotype: A much larger clone lies one base from this, so it may be a read error. Lacking the conserved final phenylalanine or tryptophan, this CDR3 likely reflects a read error. This rearrangement joins TRBV12-5 to TRBJ1-5; D remains ambiguous. The germline CDR1 and CDR2 sequences are LGHNT and FRNRAP. The CDR3 is made up of 15 amino acids. The V gene lost 0 bases and the J gene lost 7 bases, with 13 bases spanning the gap. Here the CDR3 DNA reads TGTGCTAGTGGTTTGGTTGGTATTTCAAACCAGCCCCAGCATCTT. Its translation is CASGLVGISNQPQHL.

The V and J genes are TRBV19 and TRBJ1-1, with 7 nucleotides matching TRBD1. In germline, CDR1 is LNHDA, CDR2 SQIVND (reference sequence). With 4 bases clipped from V and 1 base from J, the junction kept 9 bases outside the gene matches. The CDR3 is made up of 16 amino acids. CDR3 in amino acids: CASSSLRTGWNTEAFF. In nucleotides, the CDR3 is TGTGCCAGTAGTAGCCTTCGGACAGGCTGGAACACTGAAGCTTTCTTT.

The J gene is TRBJ1-5, the V gene TRBV24-1; maybe TRBD1 (5 bases). The germline V gene encodes CDR1 KGHDR and CDR2 SFDVKD. V was shortened by 4 bases and J by 0 bases, with 6 bases between the two germline ends. The CDR3 spans 14 residues. The CDR3: CATSDRDSNQPQHF. CDR3 coding DNA: TGTGCCACCAGTGACAGGGATAGCAATCAGCCCCAGCATTTT.

V and J are TRBV7-3 and TRBJ2-7; 11 nucleotides match TRBD2. Germline V lookup: CDR1 SGHTA, CDR2 FQGTGA. The CDR3 covers 17 residues. Germline trimming cut 1 base from V and 7 bases from J; bases unmatched to any gene: 12. The DNA for the CDR3 is TGTGCCAGCAGCTTAATAGGGACTAGCGGAAGGGCAGGGGAGCAGTACTTC. Protein: CASSLIGTSGRAGEQYF.

This chain's CDR3 is CSASGLAGSSYEQYF. In nucleotides, the CDR3 is TGCAGTGCCTCGGGACTAGCGGGGAGCTCCTACGAGCAGTACTTC. The rearrangement uses TRBV20-1 and TRBJ2-7; 13 positions agree with TRBD2. There are 15 residues in the CDR3. V lost 6 bases to trimming and J lost 0 bases; unmatched junction nucleotides: 5. The V gene's germline CDR1 is DFQATT and CDR2 SNEGSKA (reference sequence).

Only a few counts were recorded for this clonotype. The genes are TRBV11-2 and TRBJ1-6, with D possibly matching TRBD1 (5 bases). The CDR3 is 16 residues long. CDR1 and CDR2 (germline): SGHAT, FQNNGV. V dropped 1 base and J dropped 6 bases, with 13 bases sitting between them. The DNA of the CDR3 is TGTGCCAGCAGCTTAGTTCCGGGGCGCACTAATTCACCCCTCCACTTT. It encodes CASSLVPGRTNSPLHF. Full variable domain (rest looked up from reference TRBV11-2 and TRBJ1-6): EAGVAQSPRYKIIEKRQSVAFWCNPISGHATLYWYQQILGQGPKLLIQFQNNGVVDDSQLPKDRFSAERLKGVDSTLKIQPAKLEDSAVYLCASSLVPGRTNSPLHFGNGTRLTVT.

This chain links TRBV29-1 with TRBJ2-3, with D possibly being TRBD1 (5 bases). The CDR3 runs to 14 residues. Germline CDR1 and CDR2: SQVTM and ANQGSEA. With 5 bases removed from V and 4 bases from J, the gap between germline ends came to 16 bases. For the CDR3, the DNA is TGCAGCGTTCAAGGGGCAGGATCGGCAGATACGCAGTATTTT. It translates to CSVQGAGSADTQYF.

The rearrangement uses TRBV15 and TRBJ1-1; D is undetermined. The CDR3 sequence is 16 residues long. The V gene lost 1 base and the J gene lost 0 bases, with 12 bases spanning the gap. Per germline, CDR1 LNHNV and CDR2 YYDKDF (reference sequence). This CDR3 is CATSRGSGPLNTEAFF. The DNA of the CDR3 is TGTGCCACCAGCAGAGGAAGTGGCCCTCTGAACACTGAAGCTTTCTTT.

The J gene is TRBJ2-2, the V gene TRBV7-2, with D possibly being TRBD1 or TRBD2 (5 bases each). CDR3 length: 15 amino acids. The V end lost 2 bases, the J end lost 7 bases, and 14 bases lay between the germline ends. Germline V gene data show CDR1 as SGHTA and CDR2 as FQGNSA. The CDR3 DNA sequence: TGTGCCAGCAGCTTAAGTACGGGGCTGGGCGGGGAGCTGTTTTTT. Residues: CASSLSTGLGGELFF.

V and J are TRBV10-3 and TRBJ1-2, with D tentatively TRBD1 (5 bases). The CDR3 covers 14 residues. V was cut by 4 bases and J by 2 bases, with 11 bases left in between. Germline V gene data show CDR1 as ENHRY and CDR2 as SYGVKD. The CDR3 coding sequence is TGTGCCATCAGTGCCCTCGACAGAAACTATGGCTACACCTTC. Encoded protein: CAISALDRNYGYTF.

The rearrangement joins TRBV20-1 to TRBJ2-7; D perhaps matches TRBD1 (6 bases). Trimming left V 5 bases short and J 0 bases short, with 8 bases between. The germline gives CDR1 DFQATT, CDR2 SNEGSKA (reference sequence). The CDR3 length is 12 residues. In DNA form, the CDR3 reads TGCAGTGCTGCGGACAGCTCCTACGAGCAGTACTTC. Translating it yields CSAADSSYEQYF.

The rearrangement links TRBV19 to TRBJ2-7, with D possibly being TRBD2 (6 bases). With 5 bases removed from V and 3 bases from J, the gap between germline ends came to 11 bases. CDR1 is LNHDA, CDR2 SQIVND, per germline (reference sequence). The CDR3 extends over 13 amino acids. The chain's CDR3 is CASSPGRFYEQYF. The CDR3 bases are TGTGCCAGTAGTCCGGGGAGGTTCTACGAGCAGTACTTC.

J is TRBJ2-2 and V is TRBV12-3 or TRBV12-4; the match to TRBD2 covers 7 bases. V lost 2 bases, J lost 7 bases, and 4 bases stayed unmatched. The CDR3 sequence is 14 residues long. The CDR3 bases are TGTGCCAGCAGTTTAACCGGGGAGGGCGGGGAGCTGTTTTTT. This translates into CASSLTGEGGELFF.

In this sample, this clonotype turned up a few times. V usage is TRBV7-7 and J usage is TRBJ1-4, with unresolved D. The CDR3 loop spans 8 amino acids. Looked up from germline, CDR1 is SSHAT and CDR2 is FNYEAQ (reference sequence). The CDR3 reads CAFPKLFF. Here the CDR3 DNA reads TGTGCTTTCCCAAAACTGTTTTTT.

J is TRBJ2-7 and V is TRBV19; tentatively, D is TRBD2 (5 bases). V lost 2 bases to trimming and J lost 2 bases, with 10 bases between them. Germline CDR1 LNHDA, CDR2 SQIVND (reference sequence). This CDR3 comprises 14 residues. CDR3 region: CASSIMAGPYEQYF. In DNA form, the CDR3 reads TGTGCCAGTAGTATAATGGCGGGTCCCTACGAGCAGTACTTC.

Here the CDR3 reads CASSVLAGVGEQYF. Here the CDR3 DNA reads TGTGCCAGCAGCGTTCTAGCGGGGGTTGGCGAGCAGTACTTC. This chain uses TRBV7-3 with TRBJ2-7; the match to TRBD2 covers 10 bases. The CDR3 sequence is 14 residues long. With V trimmed by 5 bases and J by 6 bases, 7 bases remained unmatched. CDR1 is SGHTA, CDR2 FQGTGA, per germline. Full variable domain (outside the CDR3, taken from reference TRBV7-3 and TRBJ2-7): GAGVSQTPSNKVTEKGKYVELRCDPISGHTALYWYRQSLGQGPEFLIYFQGTGAADDSGLPNDRFFAVRPEGSVSTLKIQRTERGDSAVYLCASSVLAGVGEQYFGPGTRLTVT.

The chain recombines TRBV5-1 with TRBJ1-2, with 8 bases fitting TRBD1. The V gene's germline CDR1 is SGHRS and CDR2 YFSETQ. This CDR3 is 15 amino acids long. V shed 3 bases and J 2 bases; nucleotides not matched to a gene: 6. The chain's CDR3 is CASSSGGAPNYGYTF. The CDR3 nucleotides are TGCGCCAGCAGCTCAGGGGGCGCCCCCAACTATGGCTACACCTTC.